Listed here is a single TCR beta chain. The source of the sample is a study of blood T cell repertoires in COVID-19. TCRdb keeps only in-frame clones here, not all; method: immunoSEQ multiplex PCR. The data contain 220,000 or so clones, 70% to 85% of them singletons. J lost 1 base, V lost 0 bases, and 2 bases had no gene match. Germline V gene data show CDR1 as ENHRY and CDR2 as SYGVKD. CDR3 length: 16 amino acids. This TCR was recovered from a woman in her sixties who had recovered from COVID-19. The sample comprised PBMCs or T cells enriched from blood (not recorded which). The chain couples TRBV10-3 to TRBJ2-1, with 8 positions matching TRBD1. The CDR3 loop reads CAISESTGGSYNEQFF. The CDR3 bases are TGTGCCATCAGTGAGTCCACAGGGGGGTCCTACAATGAGCAGTTCTTC.